The TCR beta chain under discussion was sequenced for a study of regulatory T cells in long-lasting Graves disease. Study observations and caveats: Persistent cases favored TRBV28, TRBJ1-2 and TRBJ2-5. Less diverse TCR repertoires were seen in persistent Graves' patients than in newly diagnosed ones.

The authors built TCR beta libraries using iRepertoire HTBI primers and Arm-PCR of CDR3 regions. Using its own MiXCR run on the multiplex PCR reads, TCRdb lists one record per CDR3 protein. The sample records a few hundred thousand distinct CDR3 sequences, approximately 25% being singletons. CDR3 length: 14 amino acids. V trimming: 7 bases; J trimming: 5 bases; junction bases outside the gene matches: 7. The germline V gene encodes CDR1 SEHNR and CDR2 FQNEAQ (reference sequence). A note on this clonotype: Its antigen is not known.

The time point denotes: persistent/refractory GD, antithyroid drugs over 5 years with positive TRAb. RNA from PBMCs was the source of the TCR library. The chain is built from TRBV7-9 and TRBJ1-4; TRBD1 matches 7 bases. Specimen: peripheral blood mononuclear cells (PBMCs), collected when the disease was refractory, from a patient treated with antithyroid drugs. The clonotype comes from a woman aged 40-49 years with Graves disease. The CDR3 spells CASTPGTVNEKLFF. CDR3 DNA sequence: TGTGCCAGCACCCCCGGGACAGTAAATGAAAAACTGTTTTTT.